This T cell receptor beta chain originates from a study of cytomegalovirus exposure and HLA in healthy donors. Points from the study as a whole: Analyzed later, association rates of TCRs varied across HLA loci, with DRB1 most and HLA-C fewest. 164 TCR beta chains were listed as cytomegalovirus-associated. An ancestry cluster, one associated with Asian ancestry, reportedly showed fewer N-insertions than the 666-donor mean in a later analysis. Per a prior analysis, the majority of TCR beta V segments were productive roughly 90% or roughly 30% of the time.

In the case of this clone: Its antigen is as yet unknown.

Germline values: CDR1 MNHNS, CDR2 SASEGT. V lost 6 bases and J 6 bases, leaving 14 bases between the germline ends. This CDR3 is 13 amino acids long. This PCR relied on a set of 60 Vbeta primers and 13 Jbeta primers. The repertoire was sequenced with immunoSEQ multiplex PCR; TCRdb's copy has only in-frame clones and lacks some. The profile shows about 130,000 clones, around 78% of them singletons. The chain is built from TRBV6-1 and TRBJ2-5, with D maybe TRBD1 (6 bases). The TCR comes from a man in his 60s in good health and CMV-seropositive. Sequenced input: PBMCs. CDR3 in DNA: TGTGCCAGCAGCGGAACAGGGAGCCAGACCCAGTACTTC. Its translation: CASSGTGSQTQYF.